The 28 T cell receptor beta chains below come from one sample, sequenced in a study of blood T cell repertoires in COVID-19. Clones were sequenced by immunoSEQ multiplex PCR, and TCRdb holds only the in-frame ones, with some missing. The data show approximately 90,000 clones, with 65% to 85% seen just once and 10% to 12% held by the top ten. Sequenced: peripheral blood. All receptors come from a man between 65 and 80 years old with acute or convalescent COVID-19.

This clone appeared a single time. The chain is built from TRBV18 and TRBJ2-3, with a possible D match to TRBD2 (6 bases). CDR1 is KGHSH and CDR2 is LQKENI in the germline V gene. Trimming cost V 4 bases and J 4 bases, with 9 bases left between them. The CDR3 covers 13 residues. CDR3 coding DNA: TGTGCCAGCTCACGGGGGGAGTCAGATACGCAGTATTTT. Amino acids: CASSRGESDTQYF.

The CDR3, as DNA: TGTGCCAGCAGCCCAGGGCCTAGCGGGGACTACGAGCAGTACTTC. As protein: CASSPGPSGDYEQYF. The chain is built from TRBV11-2 and TRBJ2-7; 9 bases line up with TRBD2. This CDR3 region has 15 residues. Germline lookup yields CDR1 SGHAT and CDR2 FQNNGV. V was pared by 5 bases and J by 3 bases, with 8 bases of the junction left unmatched.

This clone showed up just once. The chain links TRBV2 to TRBJ2-7; TRBD1 might be the D (6 bases). Trimming took 7 bases from V and 12 from J, leaving 16 bases between them. This CDR3 is 11 amino acids long. Looked up from germline, CDR1 is SNHLY and CDR2 is FYNNEI. CDR3 loop: CASNRDLVLYV. The CDR3 DNA reads as TGTGCCAGCAACAGGGACCTAGTTCTGTACGTC.

V usage is TRBV19 and J usage is TRBJ2-2; tentative D call: TRBD1 (6 bases). CDR3 size: 16 residues. Germline CDR1 LNHDA, CDR2 SQIVND (reference sequence). V lost 4 bases, J lost 6 bases, and 18 bases lay in between. CDR3 DNA: TGTGCCAGTAGTAAAGGACAGACCCGGAGGTCCGGGGAGCTGTTTTTT. Encoded protein: CASSKGQTRRSGELFF.

V is TRBV19 and J is TRBJ2-2; D not resolved. The CDR3 contains 14 residues. Germline V CDR1 and CDR2: LNHDA, SQIVND (reference sequence). V lost 0 bases and J lost 5, with 7 bases in between. For the CDR3, the DNA is TGTGCCAGTAGTATAGATCCCGTAACCGGGGAGCTGTTTTTT. This encodes CASSIDPVTGELFF.

The CDR3 here is CASSLPAGPTLEQYV. Written as DNA, the CDR3 is TGTGCCAGCAGCTTACCGGCGGGGCCCACTCTCGAGCAGTACGTC. The gene calls are TRBV7-8 and TRBJ2-7; possibly TRBD2 for D (6 bases). Germline V CDR1 and CDR2: SGHVS, FQNEAQ. Deletions cut 2 bases from V and 6 bases from J, with 17 bases between. This CDR3 has 15 residues.

The genes are TRBV24-1 and TRBJ1-2; D is ambiguous. The germline CDR1 and CDR2 sequences are KGHDR and SFDVKD. The CDR3 length is 16 residues. Deletions cut 4 bases from V and 6 bases from J, with 20 bases between. The CDR3 DNA sequence: TGTGCCACCAGTGACCCCTCGGTGCGGGGTTTGGATGGCTACACCTTC. This translates into CATSDPSVRGLDGYTF.

This chain uses TRBV6-6 with TRBJ2-1; 9 nucleotides match TRBD1. Looked up from germline, CDR1 is MNHNY and CDR2 is SVGAGI (reference sequence). CDR3 length: 14 residues. V shed 2 bases and J 7 bases; nucleotides not matched to a gene: 3. The chain's CDR3 is CASSYRDRVNEQFF. CDR3 sequence (DNA): TGTGCCAGCAGTTACCGGGACAGGGTAAATGAGCAGTTCTTC.

The chain couples TRBV7-3 to TRBJ1-1, with D possibly matching TRBD1 (6 bases). The V gene's germline CDR1 is SGHTA and CDR2 FQGTGA. V was pared by 5 bases and J by 1 base, with 14 bases between. The CDR3 contains 15 residues. CDR3 sequence (DNA): TGTGCCAGCAGCCCTAGCGGGGGCCAGAACACTGAAGCTTTCTTT. It yields the protein CASSPSGGQNTEAFF.

The chain combines TRBV9 with TRBJ1-5, with unresolved D. The CDR3 sequence is 16 residues long. V shed 3 bases and J shed 1 base, with 14 bases lying between them. Germline CDR1 is SGDLS and CDR2 is YYNGEE. The CDR3 sequence: CASSGGGVGSNQPQHF. In nucleotides, the CDR3 is TGTGCCAGCAGCGGTGGCGGGGTAGGGAGCAATCAGCCCCAGCATTTT. Variable domain in full (rest from reference TRBV9 and TRBJ1-5): DSGVTQTPKHLITATGQRVTLRCSPRSGDLSVYWYQQSLDQGLQFLIQYYNGEERAKGNILERFSAQQFPDLHSELNLSSLELGDSALYFCASSGGGVGSNQPQHFGDGTRLSIL.

The chain uses TRBV6-4 and TRBJ2-7; a possible D gene is TRBD1 (6 bases). V was shortened by 8 bases and J by 6 bases, with 20 bases between the two germline ends. Germline V gene lookup returns CDR1 MRHNA and CDR2 SNTAGT. The CDR3 is made up of 14 amino acids. The CDR3 DNA is TGTGCCAGCGGCCACCGGACAGCCTGGGTCGAGCAGTACGTC. Translated: CASGHRTAWVEQYV.

The chain employs TRBV7-9 and TRBJ2-1, with a tentative D call TRBD1 (6 bases). There are 16 residues in the CDR3. Germline V lookup: CDR1 SEHNR, CDR2 FQNEAQ (reference sequence). V was cut by 5 bases and J by 0 bases, with 14 bases left in between. CDR3 coding DNA: TGTGCCAGCAGCGGTAAGGGACACAGCTCCTACAATGAGCAGTTCTTC. This encodes CASSGKGHSSYNEQFF.

The chain joins TRBV28 to TRBJ1-2; weak D call: TRBD1 (6 bases). The V end was cut by 6 bases, the J end by 8 bases, with 16 bases between. This CDR3 spans 13 amino acids. In germline, CDR1 is MDHEN, CDR2 SYDVKM. DNA for the CDR3: TGTGCCAGCAGCCTTGAACAGGGTCGGGGCTACACCTTC. This encodes CASSLEQGRGYTF.

This chain links TRBV6-6 with TRBJ2-7; 10 bases line up with TRBD2. The CDR3 length is 15 residues. Germline V CDR1 and CDR2: MNHNY, SVGAGI (reference sequence). V trimming: 4 bases; J trimming: 3 bases; junction bases outside the gene matches: 6. The CDR3 loop is CASSSEWTSGYEQYV. The CDR3, as DNA: TGTGCCAGCAGTTCGGAATGGACTAGCGGCTACGAGCAGTACGTC.

The V gene is TRBV5-6, the J gene TRBJ2-1; 14 nucleotides align to TRBD2. In germline, CDR1 is SGHDT, CDR2 YYEEEE. V lost 4 bases to trimming and J lost 4 bases; unmatched junction nucleotides: 4. This CDR3 is built from 16 residues. The CDR3 DNA reads as TGTGCCAGCAGCCCCGGGACTAGCGGGGGATACAATGAGCAGTTCTTC. Translation: CASSPGTSGGYNEQFF.

The rearrangement joins TRBV28 to TRBJ2-7; D uncertain. The length of the CDR3 is 14 residues. Trimming left V 1 base short and J 2 bases short, with 9 bases between. Germline loops: CDR1 MDHEN, CDR2 SYDVKM. The CDR3 spells CASSLSQPPYEQYF. In nucleotides, the CDR3 is TGTGCCAGCAGTTTATCACAGCCCCCCTACGAGCAGTACTTC.

V gene TRBV3-1 (or the pseudogene TRBV3-2) combines with J gene TRBJ2-1; 7 bases align to TRBD1. CDR1 and CDR2 (germline): LGHDT, YNNKEL (reference sequence). The CDR3 has 16 amino acids. The junction had 12 bases not matched to a gene; V was cut back by 3 bases and J by 7 bases. CDR3 residues: CASSHPGGHLRNEQFF. Here the CDR3 DNA reads TGTGCCAGCAGCCACCCAGGGGGACACCTGAGAAATGAGCAGTTCTTC.

This clone was observed a single time. The gene calls are TRBV7-3 and TRBJ2-3, with TRBD2 identical over 8 bases. In germline, CDR1 is SGHTA, CDR2 FQGTGA. The CDR3 extends over 15 amino acids. V lost 6 bases and J lost 2; bases outside the gene matches: 7. The CDR3 region is CASSLSGGLTDTQYF. For the CDR3, the DNA is TGTGCCAGCAGTCTCAGCGGGGGCCTCACAGATACGCAGTATTTT.

The rearrangement joins TRBV7-3 to TRBJ2-1; 9 nucleotides agree with TRBD2. The CDR3 extends over 16 amino acids. Losses at the gene ends were 2 bases for V and 0 bases for J; bases not matched to a gene: 2. Germline V gives CDR1 SGHTA, CDR2 FQGTGA. The CDR3 reads CASSLAGGNSYNEQFF. In DNA form, the CDR3 reads TGTGCCAGCAGCTTAGCGGGGGGGAACTCCTACAATGAGCAGTTCTTC.

The chain carries TRBV27 and TRBJ2-7, with 8 positions matching TRBD1. The CDR3 consists of 14 residues. Germline V lookup: CDR1 MNHEY, CDR2 SMNVEV (reference sequence). The ends lost 8 bases at V and 3 bases at J; junction bases unmatched: 9. The CDR3 DNA reads TGTGCCAGCGGCCAGGACAGGGAAAACTACGAGCAGTACTTC. The encoded protein is CASGQDRENYEQYF.

The chain couples TRBV25-1 to TRBJ2-5, with no clear D. Deletions cut 0 bases from V and 3 bases from J, with 8 bases between. The CDR3 has 14 amino acids. Germline loops: CDR1 MGHDK, CDR2 SYGVNS. CDR3 amino acids: CASSEYGTEETQYF. CDR3 nucleotide sequence: TGTGCCAGCAGTGAATATGGAACAGAAGAGACCCAGTACTTC.

The chain has TRBV7-2 and TRBJ2-4, with 9 bases identical to TRBD1. CDR1 SGHTA and CDR2 FQGNSA come from the germline V gene. The CDR3 has 14 amino acids. The J segment lost 7 bases and the V segment lost 5 bases, leaving 6 bases of the junction unmatched. CDR3 sequence reads: CASSLGQGSNIQYF. The CDR3 DNA reads as TGTGCCAGCAGCCTTGGACAGGGGAGCAACATTCAGTACTTC.

The chain links TRBV19 to TRBJ2-7; 10 nucleotides line up with TRBD2. The length of the CDR3 is 16 residues. Germline V lookup: CDR1 LNHDA, CDR2 SQIVND (reference sequence). V gave up 1 base and J gave up 0 bases; unmatched junction bases: 3. The CDR3 bases are TGTGCCAGTAGTATAGGCCTAGCGGGGGCCTCCTACGAGCAGTACTTC. Protein product: CASSIGLAGASYEQYF.

The table lists this clone with a count of one. This chain joins TRBV11-2 and TRBJ1-3, with D perhaps matching TRBD1 (5 bases). V lost 6 bases to trimming and J lost 0 bases, with 12 bases between them. Germline CDR1 reads SGHAT; CDR2 reads FQNNGV. The CDR3 has 15 amino acids. This CDR3 is CASSSPGFSGNTIYF. The CDR3 DNA sequence: TGTGCCAGCAGTTCCCCAGGGTTCTCTGGAAACACCATATATTTT.

This chain connects TRBV10-2 to TRBJ1-2, with TRBD1 identical over 7 bases. V dropped 6 bases and J dropped 2; count of bases not matched to a gene: 3. The length of the CDR3 is 13 residues. From germline, CDR1 is WSHSY and CDR2 SAAADI. The CDR3 loop is CASSLTGNYGYTF. DNA of the CDR3: TGCGCCAGCAGCCTGACAGGGAACTATGGCTACACCTTC.

The chain has TRBV5-1 and TRBJ2-2; the match to TRBD2 covers 11 bases. CDR3 length: 15 amino acids. Germline V lookup: CDR1 SGHRS, CDR2 YFSETQ. V lost 4 bases, J lost 5 bases, and 4 bases stayed unmatched. The CDR3 nucleotides are TGCGCCAGCAGCATAGCGGGGGGGCCGACCGGGGAGCTGTTTTTT. Translated: CASSIAGGPTGELFF. Combining the CDR3 with reference TRBV5-1 and TRBJ2-2 gives the whole variable domain KAGVTQTPRYLIKTRGQQVTLSCSPISGHRSVSWYQQTPGQGLQFLFEYFSETQRNKGNFPGRFSGRQFSNSRSEMNVSTLELGDSALYLCASSIAGGPTGELFFGEGSRLTVL.

The rearrangement uses TRBV30 and TRBJ2-5, with a tentative D call TRBD2 (7 bases). V was trimmed by 2 bases and J by 0 bases, leaving 13 bases between them. CDR3 length: 15 residues. Per the germline V gene, CDR1 is GTSNPN and CDR2 is SVGIG (reference sequence). Written as DNA, the CDR3 is TGTGCCTGGAGTTCCGGCGGGGGCCACCAAGAGACCCAGTACTTC. Residues: CAWSSGGGHQETQYF.

The chain joins TRBV27 to TRBJ2-2; TRBD2 is a possible D gene (6 bases). This CDR3 is 16 amino acids long. The germline V gene has CDR1 MNHEY and CDR2 SMNVEV (reference sequence). V lost 5 bases and J 2 bases, leaving 15 bases between the germline ends. The CDR3 loop reads CASSRVGGLNTGELFF. In nucleotides, the CDR3 is TGTGCCAGCAGTCGGGTGGGGGGACTCAACACCGGGGAGCTGTTTTTT.